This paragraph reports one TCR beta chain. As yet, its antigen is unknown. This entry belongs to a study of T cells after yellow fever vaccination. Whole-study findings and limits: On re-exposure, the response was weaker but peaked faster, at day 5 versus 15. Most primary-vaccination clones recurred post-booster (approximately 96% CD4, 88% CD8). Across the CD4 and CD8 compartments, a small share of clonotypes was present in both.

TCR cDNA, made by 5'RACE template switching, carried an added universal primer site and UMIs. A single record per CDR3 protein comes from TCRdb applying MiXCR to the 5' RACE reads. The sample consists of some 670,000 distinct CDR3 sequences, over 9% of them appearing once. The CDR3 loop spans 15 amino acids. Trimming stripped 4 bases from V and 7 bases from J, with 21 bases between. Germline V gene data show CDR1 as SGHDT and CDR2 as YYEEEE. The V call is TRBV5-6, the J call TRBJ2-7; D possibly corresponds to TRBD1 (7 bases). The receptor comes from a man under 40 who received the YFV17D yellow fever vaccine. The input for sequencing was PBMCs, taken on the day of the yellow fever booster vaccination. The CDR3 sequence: CASSRPTGMRGEQYF. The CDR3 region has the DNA TGTGCCAGCAGCCGCCCGACAGGGATGCGGGGAGAGCAGTACTTC.